The 28 T cell receptor beta chains presented below share a single source sample, sequenced in a study of blood T cell repertoires in COVID-19. Libraries were prepared by immunoSEQ multiplex PCR; TCRdb keeps only in-frame clonotypes and omits some of them. The sample has approximately 450,000 clones, roughly nine tenths seen once. Sequencing was carried out using PBMCs or T cells enriched from blood (not recorded which). These receptors all come from a man aged 30 to 45 who had recovered from COVID-19.

This chain links TRBV7-2 with TRBJ2-1, with 8 bases matching TRBD1. The CDR3 length is 16 residues. CDR1 is SGHTA and CDR2 is FQGNSA in the germline V gene. J lost 7 bases, V lost 5 bases, and 13 bases had no gene match. The CDR3 sequence: CASSPSQGAVWNEQFF. In nucleotides, the CDR3 is TGTGCCAGCAGCCCGTCCCAGGGGGCGGTTTGGAATGAGCAGTTCTTC.

This clone was detected only once. The rearrangement joins TRBV9 to TRBJ2-5, with unresolved D. The germline V and J ends were trimmed by 5 bases and 2 bases, with 4 bases remaining between them. CDR3 length: 11 amino acids. Germline CDR1 reads SGDLS; CDR2 reads YYNGEE. CDR3 sequence (DNA): TGTGCCAGCAGTAGACAAGAGACCCAGTACTTC. Protein product: CASSRQETQYF.

Comments on this clone: Other DNA sequences within the sample encode an identical CDR3. The rearrangement links TRBV18 to TRBJ1-1; 7 nucleotides line up with TRBD1. Germline V CDR1 and CDR2: KGHSH, LQKENI. The trim removed 6 bases at V and 3 bases at J, leaving 4 bases unmatched. There are 13 residues in the CDR3. CDR3 coding DNA: TGTGCCAGCTCGCGACAGGGCGACACTGAAGCTTTCTTT. Protein: CASSRQGDTEAFF.

The chain joins TRBV7-6 to TRBJ2-1; 11 nucleotides agree with TRBD2. Trimming cost V 0 bases and J 5 bases; bases outside gene matches: 3. CDR3 length: 16 amino acids. The germline V gene has CDR1 SGHVS and CDR2 FNYEAQ. In nucleotides, the CDR3 is TGTGCCAGCAGCTTAGCACTAGCGGGGGATAACAATGAGCAGTTCTTC. Translating it yields CASSLALAGDNNEQFF.

The chain recombines TRBV28 with TRBJ1-6, with unresolved D. Germline V lookup: CDR1 MDHEN, CDR2 SYDVKM. V was clipped by 2 bases and J by 0 bases, with 8 bases between them. This CDR3 has 16 amino acids. CDR3 amino acids: CASSLPESSYNSPLHF. DNA of the CDR3: TGTGCCAGCAGTTTACCAGAAAGCTCCTATAATTCACCCCTCCACTTT.

The rearrangement uses TRBV5-1 and TRBJ2-7; 12 bases fit TRBD2. From germline, CDR1 is SGHRS and CDR2 YFSETQ. The V segment lost 4 bases and the J segment 7 bases; nucleotides outside the gene matches: 12. The CDR3 is 16 amino acids. CDR3 region: CASSLSLAGGPREQYF. CDR3 nucleotides: TGCGCCAGCAGCCTATCGCTAGCGGGAGGGCCGCGGGAGCAGTACTTC.

J is TRBJ2-2 and V is TRBV2; TRBD2 might be the D (5 bases). V gave up 4 bases and J gave up 0 bases, with 12 bases separating them. There are 16 residues in the CDR3. Germline V lookup: CDR1 SNHLY, CDR2 FYNNEI. CDR3 region: CASSVEAGANTGELFF. CDR3 nucleotides: TGTGCCAGCAGTGTGGAGGCGGGTGCGAACACCGGGGAGCTGTTTTTT.

The chain is built from TRBV7-6 and TRBJ2-3; the D gene is possibly TRBD2 (5 bases). The CDR3 totals 13 residues. Germline V gives CDR1 SGHVS, CDR2 FNYEAQ. With 8 bases removed from V and 1 base from J, the gap between germline ends came to 10 bases. This CDR3 reads CASEGSGTDTQYF. The CDR3 nucleotides are TGTGCCAGCGAGGGTAGCGGCACAGATACGCAGTATTTT. The full variable domain, completed using reference TRBV7-6 and TRBJ2-3, is GAGVSQSPRYKVTKRGQDVALRCDPISGHVSLYWYRQALGQGPEFLTYFNYEAQQDKSGLPNDRFSAERPEGSISTLTIQRTEQRDSAMYRCASEGSGTDTQYFGPGTRLTVL.

V and J are TRBV9 and TRBJ2-3, with no clear D. This CDR3 is 15 amino acids long. The V end lost 0 bases, the J end lost 1 base, and 9 bases lay between the germline ends. Germline values: CDR1 SGDLS, CDR2 YYNGEE. In DNA form, the CDR3 reads TGTGCCAGCAGCGTAGGAACAGAAGGCACAGATACGCAGTATTTT. Amino acid sequence: CASSVGTEGTDTQYF.

This clone was observed once. The chain combines TRBV11-3 with TRBJ2-1; no reliable D call. The CDR3 loop spans 13 amino acids. The V end was cut by 0 bases, the J end by 9 bases, with 9 bases between. CDR1 is SGHNT and CDR2 is YENEEA in the germline V gene. This CDR3 is CASSLDRLSEQFF. CDR3 sequence (DNA): TGTGCCAGCAGCTTAGATCGGTTGTCTGAGCAGTTCTTC.

V usage is TRBV5-1 and J usage is TRBJ2-7; 7 nucleotides line up with TRBD1. CDR3 length: 15 amino acids. V lost 2 bases and J lost 5; bases outside the gene matches: 10. Germline CDR1 and CDR2: SGHRS and YFSETQ. CDR3 sequence: CASSLRQGLMDEQYF. DNA of the CDR3: TGCGCCAGCAGCTTACGACAGGGTTTGATGGACGAGCAGTACTTC.

This chain links TRBV7-2 with TRBJ1-4; the D is unclear. The V gene's germline CDR1 is SGHTA and CDR2 FQGNSA. With 5 bases removed from V and 7 bases from J, the gap between germline ends came to 14 bases. CDR3 length: 14 residues. The CDR3: CASSPLVSGEKLFF. The CDR3 nucleotides are TGTGCCAGCAGCCCCCTGGTATCGGGTGAAAAACTGTTTTTT.

The chain employs TRBV11-3 and TRBJ2-1, with TRBD2 as a possible D gene (6 bases). The CDR3 sequence is 15 residues long. The germline V gene has CDR1 SGHNT and CDR2 YENEEA. V dropped 3 bases and J dropped 2 bases, with 11 bases sitting between them. The CDR3 is CASSLGRGTYNEQFF. DNA of the CDR3: TGTGCCAGCAGCTTGGGGCGGGGAACCTACAATGAGCAGTTCTTC.

The CDR3 here is CASSPPGGTAGNTIYF. CDR3 coding DNA: TGTGCCAGCTCACCACCGGGCGGGACAGCTGGAAACACCATATATTTT. V usage is TRBV18 and J usage is TRBJ1-3; 7 nucleotides align to TRBD1. The trim removed 0 bases at V and 2 bases at J, leaving 4 bases unmatched. The CDR3 runs 16 residues. CDR1 and CDR2 (germline): KGHSH, LQKENI.

The chain links TRBV5-1 to TRBJ1-4; TRBD1 matches at 7 bases. The CDR3 runs to 15 residues. Germline V gene sequence: CDR1 SGHRS, CDR2 YFSETQ. Trimming cost V 1 base and J 8 bases; bases outside gene matches: 8. This CDR3 reads CASSLRGGIWEKLFF. In DNA form, the CDR3 reads TGCGCCAGCAGCTTGAGAGGGGGCATTTGGGAAAAACTGTTTTTT.

The V call is TRBV7-9, the J call TRBJ2-2; 11 bases align to TRBD2. Germline CDR1 is SEHNR and CDR2 is FQNEAQ (reference sequence). The V gene end was trimmed by 4 bases and the J gene end by 6 bases; junction bases not matched to a gene: 10. This CDR3 is 17 amino acids long. The CDR3 here is CASSSAPTSGSSGELFF. The CDR3 DNA is TGTGCCAGCAGCTCAGCACCAACTAGCGGGAGTTCCGGGGAGCTGTTTTTT.

V gene TRBV28 combines with J gene TRBJ1-4; perhaps TRBD1 as D (5 bases). This CDR3 has 15 amino acids. Germline assignment: CDR1 MDHEN and CDR2 SYDVKM. V dropped 4 bases and J dropped 5 bases, with 14 bases sitting between them. The CDR3 sequence: CASSSRGEGNEKLFF. CDR3 bases: TGTGCCAGCAGTTCGCGGGGGGAAGGCAATGAAAAACTGTTTTTT.

The rearrangement links TRBV4-1 to TRBJ1-1; 11 nucleotides agree with TRBD1. This CDR3 has 17 amino acids. Germline V gene sequence: CDR1 MGHRA, CDR2 YSYEKL. V shed 3 bases and J 2 bases; nucleotides not matched to a gene: 8. The CDR3 region has the DNA TGCGCCAGCAGCCACTCCCGGGACAGGGGGGGAAACACTGAAGCTTTCTTT. Protein: CASSHSRDRGGNTEAFF.

The chain couples TRBV4-1 to TRBJ2-1, with D maybe TRBD1 (5 bases). The CDR3 sequence is 14 residues long. The germline V gene has CDR1 MGHRA and CDR2 YSYEKL. V was shortened by 4 bases and J by 9 bases, with 16 bases between the two germline ends. DNA of the CDR3: TGCGCCAGCAGCCTAGGGTCTCCTCAGGGTGAGCAGTTCTTC. It encodes CASSLGSPQGEQFF.

This chain connects TRBV4-2 to TRBJ1-3; weak D call: TRBD1 (6 bases). Germline CDR1 is LGHNA and CDR2 is YNFKEQ. The V end was cut by 2 bases, the J end by 0 bases, with 14 bases between. CDR3 size: 17 residues. CDR3 bases: TGTGCCAGCAGCCAACGCCTCGGGGGGGCCTCTGGAAACACCATATATTTT. Its translation is CASSQRLGGASGNTIYF.

In this sample, this clone turned up once. The CDR3 nucleotides read TGTGCCAGCAGTGCCGTCCCGGGGGGCGAGCAGTACTTC. It codes for CASSAVPGGEQYF. The J gene is TRBJ2-7, the V gene TRBV25-1; TRBD2 matches 7 bases. Trimming took 4 bases from V and 6 from J; bases not matched to a gene: 6. The germline CDR1 and CDR2 sequences are MGHDK and SYGVNS. This CDR3 region has 13 residues.

The rearrangement uses TRBV10-1 and TRBJ1-1, with TRBD1 matching 9 bases. Looked up from germline, CDR1 is WNHNN and CDR2 is SYGVQD (reference sequence). V lost 0 bases, J lost 3 bases, and 8 bases stayed unmatched. This CDR3 region has 17 residues. The CDR3 is CASSESGTGNEHTEAFF. CDR3 coding DNA: TGCGCCAGCAGTGAGTCCGGGACAGGGAATGAGCACACTGAAGCTTTCTTT.

The chain recombines TRBV19 with TRBJ2-1; D gene unclear. Trimming pared 4 bases from V and 0 bases from J, leaving 10 bases between. The CDR3 runs 15 residues. Germline CDR1 and CDR2: LNHDA and SQIVND (reference sequence). The CDR3: CASSTYSSSYNEQFF. DNA for the CDR3: TGTGCCAGTAGTACCTACTCGAGCTCCTACAATGAGCAGTTCTTC.

The chain combines TRBV12-3 or TRBV12-4 with TRBJ2-4; TRBD1 agrees at 7 bases. J lost 8 bases, V lost 3 bases, and 1 base had no gene match. This CDR3 spans 12 amino acids. As DNA, the CDR3 is TGTGCCAGCAGTTTGCAGGGGGACATTCAGTACTTC. The encoded protein is CASSLQGDIQYF.

Comments on this clone: Other nucleotide sequences in the sample specify the same CDR3. J is TRBJ1-2 and V is TRBV29-1; maybe TRBD1 (6 bases). This CDR3 contains 12 residues. Looked up from germline, CDR1 is SQVTM and CDR2 is ANQGSEA. V lost 5 bases, J lost 2 bases, and 9 bases lay in between. This chain's CDR3 is CSVRTGNYGYTF. CDR3 coding DNA: TGCAGCGTTCGTACAGGGAACTATGGCTACACCTTC.

The chain uses TRBV7-2 and TRBJ2-7; 8 bases are a match to TRBD2. J was trimmed by 3 bases and V by 1 base; bases with no gene match: 14. Germline CDR1 is SGHTA and CDR2 is FQGNSA. The CDR3 consists of 18 residues. The CDR3 coding sequence is TGTGCCAGCAGCTTAGGGGGAGTAGCGGGACATCTCAGCTACGAGCAGTACTTC. Protein product: CASSLGGVAGHLSYEQYF. Complete variable domain (other parts from reference TRBV7-2 and TRBJ2-7): GAGVSQSPSNKVTEKGKDVELRCDPISGHTALYWYRQSLGQGLEFLIYFQGNSAPDKSGLPSDRFSAERTGGSVSTLTIQRTQQEDSAVYLCASSLGGVAGHLSYEQYFGPGTRLTVT.

There are many counts of this clone. This sequence joins TRBV7-9 and TRBJ2-1; the D gene is possibly TRBD2 (5 bases). Germline V gene lookup returns CDR1 SEHNR and CDR2 FQNEAQ (reference sequence). This CDR3 spans 13 amino acids. With 11 bases removed from V and 0 bases from J, the gap between germline ends came to 11 bases. This chain's CDR3 is CAGSERSYNEQFF. CDR3 DNA sequence: TGTGCCGGTAGCGAACGCTCCTACAATGAGCAGTTCTTC.

The J gene is TRBJ1-2, the V gene TRBV18; the D gene is possibly TRBD1 (5 bases). Trimming removed 6 bases from V and 8 bases from J, with 28 bases in between. CDR3 size: 17 residues. Germline CDR1 is KGHSH and CDR2 is LQKENI. CDR3 in amino acids: CASSLVITGTSDSGYTF. The DNA for the CDR3 is TGTGCCAGCTCGCTCGTTATTACCGGGACTTCCGACAGCGGCTACACCTTC.